The rows below give T cell receptor beta chains drawn from one sample of a study of blood T cells in healthy people across ages. TCRdb itself ran the 5' RACE reads through MiXCR, one entry per CDR3 protein. The table lists around 670,000 distinct CDR3 sequences, approximately 30% of them singletons. The material sequenced was blood. All receptors derive from a woman of 80 years or more in good health. The CDR3 runs from the conserved cysteine through the conserved F or W. D genes are given only for firm matches. Not every row has a clone size; where given, it reads once, few, many or a size class.

abundance: many; d_gene: NA; v_gene: TRBV6-6; j_gene: TRBJ1-2; CDR3aa: CASSLGGKDYGYTF; CDR3nt: TGTGCCAGCAGTTTGGGGGGGAAGGACTATGGCTACACCTTC
abundance: few; d_gene: NA; v_gene: TRBV14; j_gene: TRBJ2-1; CDR3aa: CASSTETYNEQFF; CDR3nt: TGTGCCAGCAGCACCGAAACCTACAATGAGCAGTTCTTC
abundance: NA; d_gene: TRBD1; v_gene: TRBV7-2; j_gene: TRBJ1-5; CDR3aa: CTSSPRDRDPQHF; CDR3nt: TGTACCAGCAGCCCCAGGGACAGGGACCCCCAGCATTTT
abundance: many; d_gene: NA; v_gene: TRBV7-2; j_gene: TRBJ1-5; CDR3aa: CASSLDSGTNQPQHF; CDR3nt: TGTGCCAGCAGCTTAGACAGTGGGACAAATCAGCCCCAGCATTTT
abundance: NA; d_gene: TRBD1; v_gene: TRBV7-9; j_gene: TRBJ1-1; CDR3aa: CASSLTTGGMGEAFF; CDR3nt: TGTGCCAGCAGCTTAACGACAGGGGGCATGGGTGAAGCTTTCTTT
abundance: many; d_gene: TRBD1; v_gene: TRBV6-1; j_gene: TRBJ2-5; CDR3aa: CASSATGVQETQYF; CDR3nt: TGTGCCAGCAGCGCTACAGGGGTCCAAGAGACCCAGTACTTC
abundance: NA; d_gene: TRBD1; v_gene: TRBV5-6; j_gene: TRBJ1-5; CDR3aa: CASSSGTGRQPQHF; CDR3nt: TGTGCCAGCAGCTCCGGGACAGGGCGTCAGCCCCAGCATTTT
abundance: few; d_gene: NA; v_gene: TRBV12-3/TRBV12-4; j_gene: TRBJ1-2; CDR3aa: CASSSPKGSGYGYTF; CDR3nt: TGTGCCAGCAGCTCCCCCAAGGGGTCTGGCTATGGCTACACCTTC
abundance: NA; d_gene: NA; v_gene: TRBV5-1; j_gene: TRBJ1-1; CDR3aa: CAGSQGVETEAFF; CDR3nt: TGCGCCGGCAGCCAAGGGGTGGAGACTGAAGCTTTCTTT
abundance: NA; d_gene: NA; v_gene: TRBV7-2; j_gene: TRBJ2-3; CDR3aa: CASSLRGTQDTQYF; CDR3nt: TGTGCCAGCAGCTTAAGGGGTACCCAAGATACGCAGTATTTT
abundance: many; d_gene: NA; v_gene: TRBV30; j_gene: TRBJ2-3; CDR3aa: CAWRRGDTQYF; CDR3nt: TGTGCCTGGAGGCGAGGTGATACGCAGTATTTT
abundance: NA; d_gene: NA; v_gene: TRBV19; j_gene: TRBJ2-7; CDR3aa: CASSASYREYNEQYF; CDR3nt: TGTGCCAGTAGCGCAAGCTACAGGGAGTACAATGAGCAGTACTTC
abundance: few; d_gene: NA; v_gene: TRBV30; j_gene: TRBJ2-3; CDR3aa: CAWSGGAPTDTQYF; CDR3nt: TGTGCCTGGAGTGGAGGGGCGCCAACAGATACGCAGTATTTT
abundance: few; d_gene: NA; v_gene: TRBV20-1; j_gene: TRBJ2-7; CDR3aa: CSARDWAGRYNEQYF; CDR3nt: TGCAGTGCTAGAGATTGGGCAGGGCGCTACAATGAGCAGTACTTC
abundance: NA; d_gene: NA; v_gene: TRBV5-1; j_gene: TRBJ2-7; CDR3aa: CASSLWQPTCEQYF; CDR3nt: TGCGCCAGCAGCTTGTGGCAGCCTACCTGCGAGCAGTACTTC
abundance: NA; d_gene: TRBD2; v_gene: TRBV6-2/TRBV6-3; j_gene: TRBJ2-3; CDR3aa: CASRFTGTSSEEYF; CDR3nt: TGTGCCAGCAGGTTCACCGGGACTAGTAGCGAAGAGTATTTT
abundance: once; d_gene: TRBD1; v_gene: TRBV29-1; j_gene: TRBJ2-7; CDR3aa: CSVEPTGMGVSYEQYF; CDR3nt: TGCAGCGTTGAACCGACAGGGATGGGTGTATCCTACGAGCAGTACTTC
abundance: NA; d_gene: NA; v_gene: TRBV20-1; j_gene: TRBJ1-4; CDR3aa: CSARVAGVEKLFF; CDR3nt: TGCAGTGCTAGAGTGGCAGGGGTTGAAAAACTGTTTTTT
abundance: NA; d_gene: NA; v_gene: TRBV2; j_gene: TRBJ1-2; CDR3aa: CASIPQTASVSYTF; CDR3nt: TGTGCCAGCATCCCCCAGACAGCCTCTGTAAGCTACACCTTC
abundance: many; d_gene: NA; v_gene: TRBV6-2/TRBV6-3; j_gene: TRBJ1-2; CDR3aa: CASSRYLTGYADSSYGYTF; CDR3nt: TGTGCCAGCAGCAGATACCTCACAGGGTACGCCGACTCTTCCTATGGCTACACCTTC
abundance: many; d_gene: NA; v_gene: TRBV7-2; j_gene: TRBJ1-2; CDR3aa: CASSPLPGPNYGYTF; CDR3nt: TGTGCCAGCAGCCCACTTCCAGGACCTAACTATGGCTACACCTTC
abundance: NA; d_gene: TRBD1; v_gene: TRBV14; j_gene: TRBJ2-5; CDR3aa: CASSPWTGQNGHGQYF; CDR3nt: TGTGCCAGCAGCCCCTGGACAGGGCAGAATGGGCATGGGCAGTACTTC
abundance: few; d_gene: NA; v_gene: TRBV5-1; j_gene: TRBJ1-1; CDR3aa: CVSQIGQGFTEAFF; CDR3nt: TGCGTCAGTCAAATCGGGCAGGGGTTCACTGAAGCTTTCTTT
abundance: many; d_gene: TRBD2; v_gene: TRBV5-4; j_gene: TRBJ2-3; CDR3aa: CASSLEAGGGTDTQYF; CDR3nt: TGTGCCAGCAGCTTGGAAGCGGGGGGGGGCACAGATACGCAGTATTTT
abundance: NA; d_gene: TRBD1; v_gene: TRBV5-1; j_gene: TRBJ1-2; CDR3aa: CASSLQGQGSNYGYTF; CDR3nt: TGCGCCAGCAGCTTGCAGGGACAGGGGTCTAACTATGGCTACACCTTC
abundance: many; d_gene: NA; v_gene: TRBV6-2/TRBV6-3; j_gene: TRBJ2-5; CDR3aa: CASSYHPRETQYF; CDR3nt: TGTGCCAGCAGTTATCATCCCAGGGAGACCCAGTACTTC
abundance: NA; d_gene: NA; v_gene: TRBV6-2/TRBV6-3; j_gene: TRBJ2-4; CDR3aa: CAGRALERTLAKNIQYF; CDR3nt: TGTGCCGGCAGAGCACTGGAGCGGACCCTAGCCAAAAACATTCAGTACTTC
abundance: many; d_gene: NA; v_gene: TRBV7-9; j_gene: TRBJ2-1; CDR3aa: CASSFSREQFF; CDR3nt: TGTGCCAGCAGCTTTAGCAGGGAGCAGTTCTTC
abundance: NA; d_gene: TRBD1; v_gene: TRBV3-1; j_gene: TRBJ1-1; CDR3aa: CASSPPQGANTEAFF; CDR3nt: TGTGCCAGCAGCCCTCCCCAGGGGGCGAATACTGAAGCTTTCTTT
abundance: many; d_gene: NA; v_gene: TRBV5-5; j_gene: TRBJ2-3; CDR3aa: CASSLEGHAKTDTQYF; CDR3nt: TGTGCCAGCAGCTTGGAGGGACACGCAAAAACAGATACGCAGTATTTT
abundance: NA; d_gene: NA; v_gene: TRBV19; j_gene: TRBJ2-7; CDR3aa: CATTPSTGWPGEQYF; CDR3nt: TGTGCCACCACACCTTCAACGGGTTGGCCGGGCGAGCAGTACTTC
abundance: NA; d_gene: TRBD2; v_gene: TRBV3-1; j_gene: TRBJ2-7; CDR3aa: CASSRSGTSGGYEQYF; CDR3nt: TGTGCCAGCAGCCGATCCGGGACTAGCGGGGGCTACGAGCAGTACTTC
abundance: NA; d_gene: TRBD1; v_gene: TRBV20-1; j_gene: TRBJ1-1; CDR3aa: CSARDRRTGTTEAFF; CDR3nt: TGCAGTGCTAGAGATCGTAGGACAGGGACGACTGAAGCTTTCTTT
abundance: many; d_gene: NA; v_gene: TRBV29-1; j_gene: TRBJ1-2; CDR3aa: CSVGEIINYGYTF; CDR3nt: TGCAGCGTTGGGGAGATAATAAACTATGGCTACACCTTC
abundance: many; d_gene: TRBD1; v_gene: TRBV2; j_gene: TRBJ1-2; CDR3aa: CASTAPPGTGRNYGYTF; CDR3nt: TGTGCCAGCACCGCCCCCCCCGGGACAGGGCGAAACTATGGCTACACCTTC
abundance: NA; d_gene: NA; v_gene: TRBV7-2; j_gene: TRBJ1-2; CDR3aa: CAGSPYGGVGGYTF; CDR3nt: TGTGCCGGCAGCCCCTATGGGGGGGTAGGTGGCTACACCTTC
abundance: NA; d_gene: NA; v_gene: TRBV7-2; j_gene: TRBJ2-5; CDR3aa: CASSLAGAKETQYF; CDR3nt: TGTGCCAGCAGCTTAGCGGGGGCAAAAGAGACCCAGTACTTC
abundance: NA; d_gene: NA; v_gene: TRBV29-1; j_gene: TRBJ1-4; CDR3aa: CSVGGTVNEKLFF; CDR3nt: TGCAGCGTGGGGGGGACGGTGAATGAAAAACTGTTTTTT
abundance: NA; d_gene: NA; v_gene: TRBV20-1; j_gene: TRBJ2-5; CDR3aa: CSAPPVQETQYF; CDR3nt: TGCAGTGCCCCTCCCGTCCAAGAGACCCAGTACTTC
abundance: many; d_gene: TRBD2; v_gene: TRBV7-2; j_gene: TRBJ2-7; CDR3aa: CASSLALLAGGLATSYEQYF; CDR3nt: TGTGCCAGCAGCTTAGCTCTCCTAGCGGGGGGGCTCGCAACGTCCTACGAGCAGTACTTC
abundance: NA; d_gene: NA; v_gene: TRBV6-2/TRBV6-3; j_gene: TRBJ2-2; CDR3aa: CATRTSNTGELFF; CDR3nt: TGTGCCACCCGGACCTCGAACACCGGGGAGCTGTTTTTT
abundance: NA; d_gene: NA; v_gene: TRBV5-4; j_gene: TRBJ2-3; CDR3aa: CASSTATGRSGTDTQYF; CDR3nt: TGTGCCAGCAGTACTGCGACGGGGCGAAGCGGCACAGATACGCAGTATTTT
abundance: many; d_gene: TRBD1; v_gene: TRBV4-2; j_gene: TRBJ1-2; CDR3aa: CASSQDIGGRYGYTF; CDR3nt: TGTGCCAGCAGCCAAGATATAGGGGGCAGGTATGGCTACACCTTC
abundance: NA; d_gene: NA; v_gene: TRBV7-2; j_gene: TRBJ2-7; CDR3aa: CASSSDSTSSYEQYF; CDR3nt: TGTGCCAGCAGCTCAGACAGCACTAGCTCCTACGAGCAGTACTTC
abundance: NA; d_gene: NA; v_gene: TRBV12-3/TRBV12-4; j_gene: TRBJ2-5; CDR3aa: CASSLSVTAEAQYF; CDR3nt: TGTGCCAGCAGTTTGAGCGTTACAGCAGAGGCCCAGTACTTC
abundance: NA; d_gene: NA; v_gene: TRBV15; j_gene: TRBJ2-1; CDR3aa: CATGRETTEQFF; CDR3nt: TGTGCCACCGGCAGAGAGACCACAGAGCAGTTCTTC
abundance: NA; d_gene: TRBD2; v_gene: TRBV9; j_gene: TRBJ2-3; CDR3aa: CASSVGGSGGELDTQYF; CDR3nt: TGTGCCAGCAGCGTAGGGGGTAGCGGGGGGGAACTAGATACGCAGTATTTT
abundance: many; d_gene: TRBD2; v_gene: TRBV5-4; j_gene: TRBJ2-4; CDR3aa: CASSMERTSGGAGNIQYF; CDR3nt: TGTGCCAGCAGCATGGAGAGGACTAGCGGGGGGGCTGGAAACATTCAGTACTTC
abundance: many; d_gene: NA; v_gene: TRBV3-1; j_gene: TRBJ1-2; CDR3aa: CASSQNVGTLYGYTF; CDR3nt: TGTGCCAGCAGCCAAAATGTCGGAACCCTCTATGGCTACACCTTC
abundance: many; d_gene: TRBD1; v_gene: TRBV7-9; j_gene: TRBJ1-6; CDR3aa: CASSLAHPGGTSPLHF; CDR3nt: TGTGCCAGCAGCTTAGCGCATCCAGGGGGCACTTCACCCCTCCACTTT
abundance: NA; d_gene: NA; v_gene: TRBV2; j_gene: TRBJ1-3; CDR3aa: CASRPGSSGNTIYF; CDR3nt: TGTGCCAGCAGGCCAGGGAGCTCTGGAAACACCATATATTTT
abundance: few; d_gene: NA; v_gene: TRBV2; j_gene: TRBJ1-5; CDR3aa: CASSEFNSNQPQHF; CDR3nt: TGTGCCAGCAGTGAATTTAACAGCAATCAGCCCCAGCATTTT
abundance: many; d_gene: TRBD2; v_gene: TRBV13; j_gene: TRBJ2-7; CDR3aa: CASSLSGGADEQYF; CDR3nt: TGTGCCAGCAGCCTAAGCGGGGGGGCCGACGAGCAGTACTTC
abundance: NA; d_gene: NA; v_gene: TRBV18; j_gene: TRBJ1-1; CDR3aa: CASSLRQGNEAFF; CDR3nt: TGTGCCAGCTCACTACGTCAGGGGAATGAAGCTTTCTTT
abundance: once; d_gene: NA; v_gene: TRBV7-9; j_gene: TRBJ1-2; CDR3aa: CAGSSQANYGYTF; CDR3nt: TGTGCCGGCAGCTCGCAGGCTAACTATGGCTACACCTTC
abundance: NA; d_gene: TRBD2; v_gene: TRBV20-1; j_gene: TRBJ2-5; CDR3aa: CSAIIGGGQETQYF; CDR3nt: TGCAGTGCCATAATTGGGGGGGGGCAAGAGACCCAGTACTTC
abundance: few; d_gene: NA; v_gene: TRBV20-1; j_gene: TRBJ1-4; CDR3aa: CSARDTGRSNEKLFF; CDR3nt: TGCAGTGCTAGAGATACGGGGAGGTCGAATGAAAAACTGTTTTTT